These 15 T cell receptor beta chains share one sample of origin, sequenced in a study of blood T cells in healthy people across ages. Primed by a sample-barcoded 5' primer and a J-beta primer mix, a second PCR proceeded for 7 to 11 cycles. Each CDR3 protein gets one entry after TCRdb re-called the 5' RACE reads with MiXCR. The sample carries 1.5 million to 1.9 million distinct CDR3 sequences, about 45% recorded once. The sequencing sample was made of blood. Receptor source: a woman aged 18 to 35 in good health.

CDR3 region: CASSPDRLTVYEQYF. The CDR3 DNA is TGTGCCAGCAGTCCAGACAGGCTAACAGTCTACGAGCAGTACTTC. The chain employs TRBV7-2 and TRBJ2-7, with D perhaps matching TRBD1 (6 bases). Between the trimmed V and J ends, which lost 6 bases and 3 bases, there was a span of 18 bases. CDR1 is SGHTA, CDR2 FQGNSA, per germline. The length of the CDR3 is 15 residues.

V and J are TRBV24-1 and TRBJ2-1; TRBD1 agrees at 9 bases. After removal of 5 bases from V and 2 bases from J, the junction contained 15 bases not matched to a gene. This CDR3 is 19 amino acids long. Germline CDR1 is KGHDR and CDR2 is SFDVKD. This CDR3 reads CATSAGGLGTGITYNEQFF. CDR3 coding DNA: TGTGCCACCAGTGCGGGCGGGCTGGGGACAGGGATAACCTACAATGAGCAGTTCTTC.

There are many counts of this clonotype. The rearrangement links TRBV20-1 to TRBJ1-2; 7 bases fit TRBD1. Germline CDR1 reads DFQATT; CDR2 reads SNEGSKA (reference sequence). Unmatched junction bases numbered 8, after V lost 5 bases and J lost 8 bases. CDR3 length: 12 residues. This chain's CDR3 is CSAQTGSGGYTF. The CDR3 region has the DNA TGCAGTGCTCAGACAGGGTCAGGGGGCTACACCTTC.

The V gene is TRBV10-3, the J gene TRBJ2-4; 10 bases are a match to TRBD1. The assigned J gene may be wrong: the sequence end matches TRBJ2-7 better. Germline-derived CDR1 and CDR2 are ENHRY and SYGVKD. This CDR3 comprises 13 residues. This CDR3 is CAIWDRGIYEQYF. The CDR3 nucleotides are TGTGCCATCTGGGACAGGGGAATTTACGAGCAGTACTTC.

V is TRBV7-2 and J is TRBJ2-1, with D possibly matching TRBD2 (6 bases). This CDR3 is built from 16 residues. V shed 4 bases and J shed 8 bases, with 21 bases lying between them. In germline, CDR1 is SGHTA, CDR2 FQGNSA. The CDR3 bases are TGTGCCAGCAGCTCACCAAGGGGACGGGACTTGGATGAGCAGTTCTTC. This encodes CASSSPRGRDLDEQFF. Full variable domain (rest looked up from reference TRBV7-2 and TRBJ2-1): GAGVSQSPSNKVTEKGKDVELRCDPISGHTALYWYRQSLGQGLEFLIYFQGNSAPDKSGLPSDRFSAERTGGSVSTLTIQRTQQEDSAVYLCASSSPRGRDLDEQFFGPGTRLTVL.

CDR3 amino acids: CSIQTGSNSPLHF. The CDR3 bases are TGCAGCATCCAAACAGGGTCTAATTCACCCCTCCACTTT. The rearrangement uses TRBV29-1 and TRBJ1-6; weak D call: TRBD1 (6 bases). The CDR3 spans 13 residues. V shed 8 bases and J shed 6 bases, with 14 bases lying between them. Germline V gene lookup returns CDR1 SQVTM and CDR2 ANQGSEA.

V is TRBV25-1 and J is TRBJ1-4, with 7 bases identical to TRBD1. Germline V gene lookup returns CDR1 MGHDK and CDR2 SYGVNS. The junction had 8 bases not matched to a gene; V was cut back by 3 bases and J by 7 bases. The CDR3 extends over 15 amino acids. For the CDR3, the DNA is TGTGCCAGCAGTGACCCACAGGGGTCGAGTGAAAAACTGTTTTTT. Its translation: CASSDPQGSSEKLFF.

A few counts support this clonotype. The genes are TRBV7-2 and TRBJ2-1; no definite D call. V lost 1 base, J lost 12 bases, and 16 bases lay in between. The CDR3 covers 14 residues. CDR1 is SGHTA and CDR2 is FQGNSA in the germline V gene. The chain's CDR3 is CASSLGIETRRQFF. CDR3 in DNA: TGTGCCAGCAGCTTAGGTATTGAAACACGGCGGCAGTTCTTC.

The V gene is TRBV7-2, the J gene TRBJ1-1, with D unresolved. The CDR3 contains 14 residues. Trimming removed 5 bases from V and 0 bases from J, with 10 bases in between. Germline values: CDR1 SGHTA, CDR2 FQGNSA. CDR3 protein: CASSPAGMNTEAFF. The CDR3 DNA reads TGTGCCAGCAGCCCTGCGGGCATGAACACTGAAGCTTTCTTT. Drawing the rest from reference TRBV7-2 and TRBJ1-1, the complete variable domain is GAGVSQSPSNKVTEKGKDVELRCDPISGHTALYWYRQSLGQGLEFLIYFQGNSAPDKSGLPSDRFSAERTGGSVSTLTIQRTQQEDSAVYLCASSPAGMNTEAFFGQGTRLTVV.

V and J are TRBV29-1 and TRBJ2-3; D is undetermined. The germline V gene has CDR1 SQVTM and CDR2 ANQGSEA. The V and J ends lost 6 bases and 6 bases respectively, with 13 bases between them. The CDR3 length is 12 residues. The CDR3 loop is CSVAPPGDTQYF. CDR3 DNA: TGCAGCGTCGCCCCCCCCGGGGATACGCAGTATTTT.

This clonotype has a handful of counts. J is TRBJ2-3 and V is TRBV29-1; possible D gene TRBD1, 5 bases. There are 18 residues in the CDR3. Germline values: CDR1 SQVTM, CDR2 ANQGSEA. With 2 bases removed from V and 2 bases from J, the gap between germline ends came to 23 bases. The CDR3 DNA sequence: TGCAGCGTTGAATGGCTGAGCGACAGTCATCACTTCACAGATACGCAGTATTTT. Translated: CSVEWLSDSHHFTDTQYF.

This clonotype was seen only a few times. This sequence joins TRBV20-1 and TRBJ2-7; no clear D gene. V was shortened by 0 bases and J by 3 bases, with 12 bases between the two germline ends. The CDR3 is made up of 14 amino acids. Germline-derived CDR1 and CDR2 are DFQATT and SNEGSKA (reference sequence). CDR3 coding DNA: TGCAGTGCTAGAGAGCCCCGAGGAAGCTACGAGCAGTACTTC. Translation: CSAREPRGSYEQYF.

The chain links TRBV28 to TRBJ1-1; no clear D gene. V was shortened by 8 bases and J by 4 bases, with 14 bases between the two germline ends. Germline V lookup: CDR1 MDHEN, CDR2 SYDVKM. CDR3 size: 13 residues. CDR3 DNA sequence: TGTGCCAGCCTACAGCTCCTCCCCACTGAAGCTTTCTTT. Translating gives CASLQLLPTEAFF.

This clonotype appeared a few times. V is TRBV12-3 or TRBV12-4 and J is TRBJ1-2; TRBD1 is a possible D gene (6 bases). With 0 bases removed from V and 7 bases from J, the gap between germline ends came to 15 bases. The CDR3 has 15 amino acids. CDR3 residues: CASSLALPQGSGYTF. The CDR3 DNA reads TGTGCCAGCAGTTTAGCGCTCCCACAGGGCTCTGGCTACACCTTC.

The genes are TRBV14 and TRBJ2-5; D is ambiguous. Germline V gives CDR1 SGHDN, CDR2 FVKESK. Between the trimmed V and J ends, which lost 3 bases and 12 bases, there was a span of 17 bases. CDR3 length: 13 residues. The CDR3 DNA follows: TGTGCCAGCAGCCACACCCGGACGGGTCGAAAGTACTTC. Encoded protein: CASSHTRTGRKYF.